The entry below describes one TCR beta chain. The data belong to a study of blood T cell repertoires in COVID-19. Whole-study context: From T cells, B-cell-depleted T cells, or PBMCs came the material, which was cDNA or gDNA.

Using immunoSEQ multiplex PCR, the repertoire was profiled, and TCRdb retains in-frame clones only, with some absent. The sample yields roughly 340,000 clones, around 91% seen once. CDR1 and CDR2 from the germline V gene are KGHSH and LQKENI. There are 14 residues in the CDR3. V lost 3 bases to trimming and J lost 4 bases, with 12 bases between them. Sequencing was done on a sample of peripheral blood. The TCR was taken from a woman aged 18-29 years who had recovered from COVID-19. The chain links TRBV18 to TRBJ2-5, with no clear D. The CDR3 region is CASSPSTVIETQYF. DNA of the CDR3: TGTGCCAGCTCACCCTCTACGGTGATAGAGACCCAGTACTTC. The variable domain in full, completed from reference TRBV18 and TRBJ2-5, reads NAGVMQNPRHLVRRRGQEARLRCSPMKGHSHVYWYRQLPEEGLKFMVYLQKENIIDESGMPKERFSAEFPKEGPSILRIQQVVRGDSAAYFCASSPSTVIETQYFGPGTRLLVL.